This T cell receptor beta chain was recorded in a study of monozygotic twins with inflammatory bowel disease. The CDR3 is 14 residues long. TCRdb re-called the 5' RACE reads and gives one entry per CDR3 protein, without DNA. The sample has approximately 400,000 distinct CDR3 sequences. The sample taken for sequencing was blood. The sequence was obtained from a human donor with ulcerative colitis or Crohn's disease, or a healthy co-twin of an affected twin (not recorded which). The rearrangement joins TRBV12-3 or TRBV12-4 to TRBJ2-7; the D call of TRBD1 rests on TCRdb alone, since no DNA is present to check it. This chain's CDR3 is CASSFGGTSYEQYF.